This T cell receptor beta chain comes out of a study of shared clonotypes between healthy human individuals. Generated by immunoSEQ multiplex PCR, the TCRdb table keeps only in-frame clones and is missing some. The sample has 2.3 million or so clones, about 92% seen once. Among the donors, all were Caucasian adults who lived in Nashville, Tennessee. Germline loops: CDR1 SGHRS, CDR2 YFSETQ. The CDR3 contains 15 residues. V gave up 0 bases and J gave up 4 bases, with 10 bases separating them. This TCR derives from a man between 18 and 29 years old in good health. Some clones in this sample may be carry-over from other donors' samples. The chain recombines TRBV5-1 with TRBJ2-2; no clear D gene. Sequencing input: naive CD4+ T cells from PBMCs. The subset is: CD45RA+ positively selected. CDR3 protein: CASSLEGSGTGELFF. CDR3 bases: TGCGCCAGCAGCTTGGAGGGTTCGGGCACCGGGGAGCTGTTTTTT.